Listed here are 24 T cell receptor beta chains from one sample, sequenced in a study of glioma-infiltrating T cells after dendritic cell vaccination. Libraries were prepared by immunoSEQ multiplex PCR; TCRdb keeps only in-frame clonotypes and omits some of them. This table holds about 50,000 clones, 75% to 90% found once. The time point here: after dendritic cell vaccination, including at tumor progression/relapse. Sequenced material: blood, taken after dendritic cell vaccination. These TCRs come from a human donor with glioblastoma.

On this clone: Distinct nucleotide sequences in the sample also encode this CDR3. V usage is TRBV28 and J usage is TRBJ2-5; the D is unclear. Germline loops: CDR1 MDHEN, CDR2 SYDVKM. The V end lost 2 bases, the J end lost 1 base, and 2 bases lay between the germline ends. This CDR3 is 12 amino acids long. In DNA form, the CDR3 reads TGTGCCAGCAGTTTACGCCAAGAGACCCAGTACTTC. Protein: CASSLRQETQYF.

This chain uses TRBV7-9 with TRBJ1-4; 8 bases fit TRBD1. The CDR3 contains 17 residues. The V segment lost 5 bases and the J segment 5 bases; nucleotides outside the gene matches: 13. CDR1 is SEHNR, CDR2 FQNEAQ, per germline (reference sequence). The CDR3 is CASSPGARQGKNEKLFF. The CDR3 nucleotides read TGTGCCAGCAGCCCGGGGGCCAGACAGGGGAAGAATGAAAAACTGTTTTTT.

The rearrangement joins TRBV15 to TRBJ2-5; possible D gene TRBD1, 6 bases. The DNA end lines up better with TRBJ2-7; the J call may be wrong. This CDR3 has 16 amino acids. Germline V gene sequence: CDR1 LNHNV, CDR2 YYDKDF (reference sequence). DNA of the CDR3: TGTGCCACCAGCACGAAGGACAGCGCCCCACCCTACGAGCAGTACTTC. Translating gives CATSTKDSAPPYEQYF.

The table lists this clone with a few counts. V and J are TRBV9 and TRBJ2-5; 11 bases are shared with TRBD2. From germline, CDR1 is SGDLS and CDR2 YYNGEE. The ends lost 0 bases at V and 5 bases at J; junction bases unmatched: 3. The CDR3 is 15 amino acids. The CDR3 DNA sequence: TGTGCCAGCAGCGTAGATAGCGGGAGGGGGGAGACCCAGTACTTC. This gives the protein CASSVDSGRGETQYF.

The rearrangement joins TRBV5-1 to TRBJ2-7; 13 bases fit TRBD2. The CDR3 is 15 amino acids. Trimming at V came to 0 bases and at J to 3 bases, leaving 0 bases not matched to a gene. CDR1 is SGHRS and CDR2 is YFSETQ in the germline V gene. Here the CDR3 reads CASSLGLAGGYEQYF. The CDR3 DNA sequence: TGCGCCAGCAGCTTGGGACTAGCGGGAGGCTACGAGCAGTACTTC.

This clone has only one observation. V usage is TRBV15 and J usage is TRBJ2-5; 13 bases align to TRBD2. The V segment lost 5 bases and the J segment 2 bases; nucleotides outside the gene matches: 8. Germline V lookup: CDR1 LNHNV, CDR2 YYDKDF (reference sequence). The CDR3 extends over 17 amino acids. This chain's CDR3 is CATSGTSGAIFQETQYF. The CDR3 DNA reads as TGTGCCACCAGCGGGACTAGCGGGGCTATTTTTCAAGAGACCCAGTACTTC.

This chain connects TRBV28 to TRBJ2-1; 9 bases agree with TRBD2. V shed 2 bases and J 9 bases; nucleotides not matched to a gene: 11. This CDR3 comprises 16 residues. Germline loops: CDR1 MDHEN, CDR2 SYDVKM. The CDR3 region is CASSLGVAGDASEQFF. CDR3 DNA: TGTGCCAGCAGTTTAGGGGTAGCGGGGGACGCTAGTGAGCAGTTCTTC.

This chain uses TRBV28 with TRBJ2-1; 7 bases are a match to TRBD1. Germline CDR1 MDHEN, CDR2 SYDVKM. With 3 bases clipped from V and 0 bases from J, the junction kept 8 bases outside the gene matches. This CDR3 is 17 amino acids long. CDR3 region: CASSFPQGLPSYNEQFF. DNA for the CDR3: TGTGCCAGCAGTTTCCCACAGGGGCTACCCTCCTACAATGAGCAGTTCTTC.

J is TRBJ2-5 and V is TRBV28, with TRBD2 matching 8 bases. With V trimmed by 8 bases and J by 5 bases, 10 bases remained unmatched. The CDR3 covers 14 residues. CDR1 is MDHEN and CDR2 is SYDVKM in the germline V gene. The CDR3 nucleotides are TGTGCCAGCTTCGAACGCGGGAGGCGTGAGACCCAGTACTTC. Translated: CASFERGRRETQYF.

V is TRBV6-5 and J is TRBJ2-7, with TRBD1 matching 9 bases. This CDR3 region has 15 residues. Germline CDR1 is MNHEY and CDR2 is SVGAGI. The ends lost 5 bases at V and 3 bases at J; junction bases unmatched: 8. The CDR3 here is CASSPSSGQGYEQYF. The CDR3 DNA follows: TGTGCCAGCAGTCCGTCCTCGGGACAGGGCTACGAGCAGTACTTC.

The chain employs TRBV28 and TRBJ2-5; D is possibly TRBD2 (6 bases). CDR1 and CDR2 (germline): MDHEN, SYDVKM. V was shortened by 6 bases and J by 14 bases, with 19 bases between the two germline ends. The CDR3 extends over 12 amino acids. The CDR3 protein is CASSLGTFFPYF. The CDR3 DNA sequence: TGTGCCAGCAGCCTAGGGACTTTTTTCCCTTACTTC.

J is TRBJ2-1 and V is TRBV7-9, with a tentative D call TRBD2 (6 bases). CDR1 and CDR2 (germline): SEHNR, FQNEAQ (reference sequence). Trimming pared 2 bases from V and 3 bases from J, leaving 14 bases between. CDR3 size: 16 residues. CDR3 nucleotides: TGTGCCAGCAGCTTACCTGGAGGGACGAACTACAATGAGCAGTTCTTC. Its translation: CASSLPGGTNYNEQFF.

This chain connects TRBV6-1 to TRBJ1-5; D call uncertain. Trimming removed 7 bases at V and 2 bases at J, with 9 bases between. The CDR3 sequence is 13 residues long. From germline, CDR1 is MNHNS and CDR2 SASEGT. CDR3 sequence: CASMYSGNQPQHF. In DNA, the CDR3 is TGTGCCAGCATGTATTCGGGCAATCAGCCCCAGCATTTT.

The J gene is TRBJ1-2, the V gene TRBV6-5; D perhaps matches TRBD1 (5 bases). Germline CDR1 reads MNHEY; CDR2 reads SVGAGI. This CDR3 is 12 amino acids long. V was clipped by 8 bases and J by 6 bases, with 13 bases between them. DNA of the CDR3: TGTGCCAGCCGCGCAGGGAGGGATGGCTACACCTTC. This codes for CASRAGRDGYTF.

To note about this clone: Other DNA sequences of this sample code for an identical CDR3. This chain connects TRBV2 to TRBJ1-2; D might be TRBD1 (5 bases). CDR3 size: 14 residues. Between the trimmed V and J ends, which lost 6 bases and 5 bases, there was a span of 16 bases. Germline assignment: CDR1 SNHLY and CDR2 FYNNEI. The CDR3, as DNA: TGTGCCAGCAGGGACCCGGGGGTCTTTTATGGCTACACCTTC. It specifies CASRDPGVFYGYTF.

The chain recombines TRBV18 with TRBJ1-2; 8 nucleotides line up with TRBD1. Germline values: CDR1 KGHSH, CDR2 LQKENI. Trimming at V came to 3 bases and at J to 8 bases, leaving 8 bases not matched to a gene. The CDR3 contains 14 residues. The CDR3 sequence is CASSPDSTGVGYTF. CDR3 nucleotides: TGTGCCAGCTCACCGGACTCGACAGGGGTCGGCTACACCTTC.

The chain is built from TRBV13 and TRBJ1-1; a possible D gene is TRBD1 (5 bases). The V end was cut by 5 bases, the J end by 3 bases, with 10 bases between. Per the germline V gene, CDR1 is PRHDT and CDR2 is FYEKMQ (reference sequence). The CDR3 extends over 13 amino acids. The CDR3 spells CASSPRVDTEAFF. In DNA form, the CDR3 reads TGTGCCAGCAGCCCCAGGGTCGACACTGAAGCTTTCTTT.

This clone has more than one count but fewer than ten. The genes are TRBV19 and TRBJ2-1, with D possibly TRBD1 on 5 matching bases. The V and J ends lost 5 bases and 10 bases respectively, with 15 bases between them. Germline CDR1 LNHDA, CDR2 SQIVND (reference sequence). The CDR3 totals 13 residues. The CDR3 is CASSSQGIGEQFF. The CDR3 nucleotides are TGTGCCAGTAGTTCGCAGGGAATTGGGGAGCAGTTCTTC. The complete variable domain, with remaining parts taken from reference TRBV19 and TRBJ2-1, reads DGGITQSPKYLFRKEGQNVTLSCEQNLNHDAMYWYRQDPGQGLRLIYYSQIVNDFQKGDIAEGYSVSREKKESFPLTVTSAQKNPTAFYLCASSSQGIGEQFFGPGTRLTVL.

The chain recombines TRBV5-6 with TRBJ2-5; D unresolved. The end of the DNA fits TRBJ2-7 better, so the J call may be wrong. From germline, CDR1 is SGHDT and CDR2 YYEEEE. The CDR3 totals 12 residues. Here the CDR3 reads CASSLGSPEQYF. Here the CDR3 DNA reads TGTGCCAGCAGCTTGGGTTCTCCCGAGCAGTACTTC.

The CDR3 bases are TGTGCCAGCTCAACGGGGTACCCCTACAATGAGCAGTTCTTC. It codes for CASSTGYPYNEQFF. The chain recombines TRBV18 with TRBJ2-1; D is possibly TRBD2 (5 bases). CDR1 and CDR2 (germline): KGHSH, LQKENI. This CDR3 has 14 amino acids. V lost 5 bases, J lost 2 bases, and 10 bases lay in between.

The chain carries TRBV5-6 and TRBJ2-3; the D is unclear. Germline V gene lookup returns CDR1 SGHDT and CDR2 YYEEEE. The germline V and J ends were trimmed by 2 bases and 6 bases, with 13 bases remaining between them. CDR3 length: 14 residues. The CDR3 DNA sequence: TGTGCCAGCAGCTTCGATAGTAGGCGGGATACGCAGTATTTT. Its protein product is CASSFDSRRDTQYF.

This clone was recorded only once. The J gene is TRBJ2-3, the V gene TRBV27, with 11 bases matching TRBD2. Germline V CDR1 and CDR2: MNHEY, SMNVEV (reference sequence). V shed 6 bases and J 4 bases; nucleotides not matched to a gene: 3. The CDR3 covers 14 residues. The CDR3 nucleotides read TGTGCCAGCAGATCGACTAGCGGGGCAGATACGCAGTATTTT. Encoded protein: CASRSTSGADTQYF.

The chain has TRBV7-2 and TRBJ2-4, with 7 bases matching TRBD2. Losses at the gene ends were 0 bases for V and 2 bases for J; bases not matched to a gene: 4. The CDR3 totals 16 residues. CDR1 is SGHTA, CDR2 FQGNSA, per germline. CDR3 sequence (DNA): TGTGCCAGCAGCTTAGCGGGAGGGATGTCCAAAAACATTCAGTACTTC. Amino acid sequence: CASSLAGGMSKNIQYF.

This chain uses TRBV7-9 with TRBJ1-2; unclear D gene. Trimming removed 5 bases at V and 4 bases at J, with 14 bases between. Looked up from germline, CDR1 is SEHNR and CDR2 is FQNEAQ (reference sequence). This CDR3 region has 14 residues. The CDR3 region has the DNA TGTGCCAGCAGCCCAAATCCCAGAAGCTATGGCTACACCTTC. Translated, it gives CASSPNPRSYGYTF.